This paragraph reports one T cell receptor (beta chain). Its specificity is unknown. The data are from a study of T-cell memory formation after mild COVID-19. Study information: Among the donors, TCR clusters were largely specific to each donor.

TCRdb re-derived calls from the 5' RACE reads in MiXCR, one entry per CDR3 protein. The top ten clones hold 3.5% of a sample with 200,000 to 250,000 distinct CDR3 sequences, 9% to 10% of them seen once. Germline V CDR1 and CDR2: MNHNY, SVGAGI (reference sequence). The CDR3 runs to 18 residues. The germline V and J ends were trimmed by 5 bases and 0 bases, with 20 bases remaining between them. Study results and caveats: CD4/CD8 balance held among clones contracting day 15 to 85, and later expanders leaned CD4+. Researchers found some responding clones in pre-infection memory, a sign that cross-reactive memory joined. Of the contracting clones, CD4+ ones lay mainly in CM and EM, and CD8+ ones in EMRA.

This clonotype was obtained from a man aged 18 to 30 who had mild COVID-19 (a few samples of this study predate the infection). Cell type and time point are not known. This chain links TRBV6-6 with TRBJ1-3, with D possibly matching TRBD1 (6 bases). Specimen: PBMCs or a T cell subset sorted from them (not recorded which). CDR3 protein: CASSPIQKTGYSGNTIYF. CDR3 sequence (DNA): TGTGCCAGCAGTCCCATACAAAAGACAGGTTACTCTGGAAACACCATATATTTT.